The sequence of this TCR beta chain was determined in a study of immune heterogeneity within non-small cell lung tumors. Study-level background: There was 1 tumor not otherwise specified, along with nine to eleven non-squamous carcinomas and several squamous cell carcinomas.

The TCR beta CDR3 region was amplified by multiplex PCR employing 32 V and 13 J primers. TCRdb re-analysed the multiplex PCR reads in MiXCR, keeping a single row per CDR3 protein. The sample carries more than 9,500 distinct CDR3 sequences, roughly 22% recorded once. This clonotype was detected a few times. The junction had 12 bases not matched to a gene; V was cut back by 5 bases and J by 7 bases. Germline CDR1 SEHNR, CDR2 FQNEAQ (reference sequence). The CDR3 contains 17 residues. At 600 to 750 ng per sample, bulk tumor genomic DNA provided the template. Several widely spaced biopsies per primary tumor were taken during surgery. Curative operations were performed on patients who had untreated, newly diagnosed non-small cell lung cancer.

The sample consisted of lung tumor tissue. The chain uses TRBV7-9 and TRBJ2-2; TRBD2 aligns across 11 bases. This sequence originates from a man aged 55 to 69 with non-small cell lung cancer. In DNA form, the CDR3 reads TGTGCCAGCAGCCCCGGACGTCTAGCGGGAGGAGACGGGGAGCTGTTTTTT. Translating gives CASSPGRLAGGDGELFF.